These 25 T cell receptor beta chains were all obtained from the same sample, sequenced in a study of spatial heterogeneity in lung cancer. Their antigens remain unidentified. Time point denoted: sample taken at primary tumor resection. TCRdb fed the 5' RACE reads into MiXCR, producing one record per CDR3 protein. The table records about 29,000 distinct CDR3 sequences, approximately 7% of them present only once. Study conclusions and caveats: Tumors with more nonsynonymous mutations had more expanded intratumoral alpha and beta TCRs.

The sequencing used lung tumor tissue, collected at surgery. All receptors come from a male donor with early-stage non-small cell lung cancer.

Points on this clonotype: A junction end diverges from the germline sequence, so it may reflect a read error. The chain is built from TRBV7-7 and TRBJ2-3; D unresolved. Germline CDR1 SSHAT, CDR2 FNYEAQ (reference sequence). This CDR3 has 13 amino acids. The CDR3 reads CASSPDSTDTQYF. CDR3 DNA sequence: TGTGCTAGCAGCCCGGACAGCACAGATACGCAGTATTTT.

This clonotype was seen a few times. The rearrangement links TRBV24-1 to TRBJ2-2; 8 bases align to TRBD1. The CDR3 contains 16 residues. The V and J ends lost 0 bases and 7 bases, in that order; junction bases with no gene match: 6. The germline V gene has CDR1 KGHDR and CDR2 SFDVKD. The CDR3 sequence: CATSDLSQGALGELFF. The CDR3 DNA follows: TGTGCCACCAGTGATTTGTCGCAGGGGGCTCTCGGGGAGCTGTTTTTT.

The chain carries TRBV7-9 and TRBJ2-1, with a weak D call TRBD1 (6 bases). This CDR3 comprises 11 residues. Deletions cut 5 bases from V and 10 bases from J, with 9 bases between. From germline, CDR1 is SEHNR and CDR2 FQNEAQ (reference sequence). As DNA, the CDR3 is TGTGCCAGCAGCGTCAGGGGAGAGCAGTTCTTC. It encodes CASSVRGEQFF.

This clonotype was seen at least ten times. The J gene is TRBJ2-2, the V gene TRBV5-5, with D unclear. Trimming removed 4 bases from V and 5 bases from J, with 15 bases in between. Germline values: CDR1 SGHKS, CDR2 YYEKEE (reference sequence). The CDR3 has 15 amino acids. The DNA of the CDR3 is TGTGCCAGCAGCGCCGGGCCCGGCGAAACCGGGGAGCTGTTTTTT. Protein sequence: CASSAGPGETGELFF.

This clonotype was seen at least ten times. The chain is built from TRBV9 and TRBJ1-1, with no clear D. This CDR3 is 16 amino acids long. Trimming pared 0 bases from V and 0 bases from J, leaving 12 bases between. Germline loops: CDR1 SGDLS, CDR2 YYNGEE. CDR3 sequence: CASSVGGVGVNTEAFF. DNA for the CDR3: TGTGCCAGCAGCGTAGGAGGAGTTGGAGTGAACACTGAAGCTTTCTTT.

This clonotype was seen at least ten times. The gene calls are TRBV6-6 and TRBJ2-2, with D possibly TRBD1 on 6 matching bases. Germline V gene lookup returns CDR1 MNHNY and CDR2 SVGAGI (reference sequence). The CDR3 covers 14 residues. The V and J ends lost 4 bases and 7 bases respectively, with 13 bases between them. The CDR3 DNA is TGTGCCAGCAGTTTCAGGGGAATGGTCGGGGAGCTGTTTTTT. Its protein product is CASSFRGMVGELFF.

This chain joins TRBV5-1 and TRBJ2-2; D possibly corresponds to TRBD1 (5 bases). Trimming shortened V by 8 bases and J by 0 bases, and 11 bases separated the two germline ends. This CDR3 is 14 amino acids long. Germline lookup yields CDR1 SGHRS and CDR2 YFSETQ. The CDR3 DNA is TGCGCCAGTAGACAGAGGACGAACACCGGGGAGCTGTTTTTT. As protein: CASRQRTNTGELFF.

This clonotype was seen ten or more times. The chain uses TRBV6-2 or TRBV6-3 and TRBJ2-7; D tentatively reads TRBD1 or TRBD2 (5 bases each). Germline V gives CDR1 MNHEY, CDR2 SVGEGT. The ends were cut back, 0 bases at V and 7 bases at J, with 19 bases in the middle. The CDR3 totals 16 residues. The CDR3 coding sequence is TGTGCCAGCAGTTACTCTCGAACGGGACCGCCGGGGGAGCAGTACTTC. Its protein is CASSYSRTGPPGEQYF.

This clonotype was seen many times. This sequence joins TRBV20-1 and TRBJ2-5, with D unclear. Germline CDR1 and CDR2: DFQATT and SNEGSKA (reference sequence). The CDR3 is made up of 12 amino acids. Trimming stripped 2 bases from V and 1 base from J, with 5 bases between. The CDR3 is CSARKVQETQYF. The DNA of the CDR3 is TGCAGTGCTAGAAAAGTCCAAGAGACCCAGTACTTC.

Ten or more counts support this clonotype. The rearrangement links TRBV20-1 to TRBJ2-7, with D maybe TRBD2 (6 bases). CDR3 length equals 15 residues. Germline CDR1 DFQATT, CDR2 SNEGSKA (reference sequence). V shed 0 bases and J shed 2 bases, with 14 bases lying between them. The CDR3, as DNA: TGCAGTGCTAGAGACCCTGGTAGCGGTACCTACGAGCAGTACTTC. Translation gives CSARDPGSGTYEQYF.

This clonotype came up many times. Here the CDR3 DNA reads TGTGCCAGCAGCCAAGGGGCGCCAGGACGCTCTGGGGCCAACGTCCTGACTTTC. Translating gives CASSQGAPGRSGANVLTF. The rearrangement links TRBV4-2 to TRBJ2-6, with D hard to call. The CDR3 is 18 residues long. V was clipped by 1 base and J by 0 bases, with 13 bases between them. CDR1 and CDR2 from the germline V gene are LGHNA and YNFKEQ.

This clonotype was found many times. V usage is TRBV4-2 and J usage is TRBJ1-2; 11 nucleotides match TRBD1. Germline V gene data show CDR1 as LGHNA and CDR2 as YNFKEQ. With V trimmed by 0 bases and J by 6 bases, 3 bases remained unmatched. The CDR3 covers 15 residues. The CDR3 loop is CASSQEGQGADGYTF. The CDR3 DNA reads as TGTGCCAGCAGCCAAGAAGGACAGGGGGCTGATGGCTACACCTTC.

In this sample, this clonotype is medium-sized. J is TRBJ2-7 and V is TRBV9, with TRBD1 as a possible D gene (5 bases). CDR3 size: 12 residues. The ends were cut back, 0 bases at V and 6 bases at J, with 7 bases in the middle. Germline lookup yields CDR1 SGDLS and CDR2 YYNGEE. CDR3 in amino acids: CASSVGRGEQYF. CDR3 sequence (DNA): TGTGCCAGCAGCGTAGGAAGGGGCGAGCAGTACTTC.

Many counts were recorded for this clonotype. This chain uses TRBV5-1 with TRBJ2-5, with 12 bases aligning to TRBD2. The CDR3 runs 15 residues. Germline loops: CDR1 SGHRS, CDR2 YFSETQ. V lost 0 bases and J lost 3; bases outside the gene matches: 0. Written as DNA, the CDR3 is TGCGCCAGCAGCTTGGGGACTAGCGGGGAAGAGACCCAGTACTTC. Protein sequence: CASSLGTSGEETQYF.

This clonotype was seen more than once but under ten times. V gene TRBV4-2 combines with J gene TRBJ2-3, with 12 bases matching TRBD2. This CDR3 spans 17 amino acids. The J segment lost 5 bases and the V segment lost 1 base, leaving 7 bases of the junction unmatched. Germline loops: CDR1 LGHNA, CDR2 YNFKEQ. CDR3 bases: TGTGCCAGCAGCCAAGGGCTAGCGGGGGGGCAGGGAGATACGCAGTATTTT. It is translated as CASSQGLAGGQGDTQYF.

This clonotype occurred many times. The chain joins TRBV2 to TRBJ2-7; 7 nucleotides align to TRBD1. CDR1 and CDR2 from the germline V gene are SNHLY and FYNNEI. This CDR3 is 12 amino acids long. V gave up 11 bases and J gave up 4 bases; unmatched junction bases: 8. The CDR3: CAAGTVTYEQYF. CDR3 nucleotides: TGTGCCGCCGGGACAGTCACTTACGAGCAGTACTTC.

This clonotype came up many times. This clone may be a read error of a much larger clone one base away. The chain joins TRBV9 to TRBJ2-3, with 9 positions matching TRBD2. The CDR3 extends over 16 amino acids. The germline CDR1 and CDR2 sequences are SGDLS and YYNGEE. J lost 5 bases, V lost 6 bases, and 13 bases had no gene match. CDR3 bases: TGTGCCAGCACCGGGGGGCCTAGCGGGGATGGAGATACGCAGTATTTT. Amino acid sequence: CASTGGPSGDGDTQYF. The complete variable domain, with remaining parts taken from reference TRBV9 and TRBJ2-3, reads DSGVTQTPKHLITATGQRVTLRCSPRSGDLSVYWYQQSLDQGLQFLIQYYNGEERAKGNILERFSAQQFPDLHSELNLSSLELGDSALYFCASTGGPSGDGDTQYFGPGTRLTVL.

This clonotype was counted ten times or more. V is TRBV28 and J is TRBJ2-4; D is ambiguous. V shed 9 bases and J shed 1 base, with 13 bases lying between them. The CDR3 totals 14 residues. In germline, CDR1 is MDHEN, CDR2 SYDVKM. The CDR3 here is CASKTQTAKNIQYF. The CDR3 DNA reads TGTGCCAGTAAAACACAGACGGCCAAAAACATTCAGTACTTC.

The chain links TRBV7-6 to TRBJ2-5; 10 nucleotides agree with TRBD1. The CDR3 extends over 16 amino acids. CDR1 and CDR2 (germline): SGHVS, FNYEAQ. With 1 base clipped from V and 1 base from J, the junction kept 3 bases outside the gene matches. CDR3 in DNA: TGTGCCAGCAGCTTAGGACAGGGGGCTTTCCAAGAGACCCAGTACTTC. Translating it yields CASSLGQGAFQETQYF.

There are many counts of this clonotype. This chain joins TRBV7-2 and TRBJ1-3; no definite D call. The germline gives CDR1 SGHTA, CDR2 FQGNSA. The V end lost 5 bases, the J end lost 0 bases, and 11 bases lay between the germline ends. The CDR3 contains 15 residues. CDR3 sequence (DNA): TGTGCCAGCAGCCAACTCAAGGGCTCTGGAAACACCATATATTTT. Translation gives CASSQLKGSGNTIYF.

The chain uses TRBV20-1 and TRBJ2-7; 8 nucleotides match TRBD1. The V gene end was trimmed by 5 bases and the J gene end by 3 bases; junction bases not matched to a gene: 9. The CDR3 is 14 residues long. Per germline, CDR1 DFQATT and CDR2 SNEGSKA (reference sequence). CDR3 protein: CSALSPTGDYEQYF. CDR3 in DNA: TGCAGTGCTCTATCTCCGACAGGGGACTACGAGCAGTACTTC.

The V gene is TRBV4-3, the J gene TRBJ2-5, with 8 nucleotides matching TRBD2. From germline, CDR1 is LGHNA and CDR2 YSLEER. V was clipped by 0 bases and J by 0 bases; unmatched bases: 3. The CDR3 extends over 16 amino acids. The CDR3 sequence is CASSQEASGYQETQYF. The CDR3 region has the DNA TGCGCCAGCAGCCAAGAGGCTAGCGGGTACCAAGAGACCCAGTACTTC.

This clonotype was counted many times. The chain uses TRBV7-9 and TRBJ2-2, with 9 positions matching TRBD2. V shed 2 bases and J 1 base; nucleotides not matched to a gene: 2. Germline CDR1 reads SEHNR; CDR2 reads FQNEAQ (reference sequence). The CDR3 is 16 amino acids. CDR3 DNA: TGTGCCAGCAGCTTACTAGCGGGGCAGAACACCGGGGAGCTGTTTTTT. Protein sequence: CASSLLAGQNTGELFF.

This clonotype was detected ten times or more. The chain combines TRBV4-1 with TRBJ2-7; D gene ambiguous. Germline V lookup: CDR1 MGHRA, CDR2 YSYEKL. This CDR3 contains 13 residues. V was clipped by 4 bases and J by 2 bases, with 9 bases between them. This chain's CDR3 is CASSPTKAYEQYF. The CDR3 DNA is TGCGCCAGCAGCCCGACCAAGGCCTACGAGCAGTACTTC.

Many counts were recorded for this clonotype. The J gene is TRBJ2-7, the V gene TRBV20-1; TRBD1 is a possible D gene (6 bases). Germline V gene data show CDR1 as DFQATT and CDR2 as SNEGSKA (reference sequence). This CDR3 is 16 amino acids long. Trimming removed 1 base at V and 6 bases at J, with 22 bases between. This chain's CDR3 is CSARGPGTSMVGEQYF. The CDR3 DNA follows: TGCAGTGCTAGAGGTCCTGGGACATCCATGGTCGGCGAGCAGTACTTC.